Listed here are 7 T cell receptor beta chains from one sample, sequenced in a study of blood T cells in healthy people across ages. The authors ran a second PCR of about 7 to 11 cycles using a sample-barcoded 5' primer and a J-beta primer mix. Each CDR3 protein gets one entry after TCRdb re-called the 5' RACE reads with MiXCR. The sample lists around 650,000 distinct CDR3 sequences, around 32% occurring once. The sample was blood. The source is a woman of 80 years or more in good health.

This clonotype was observed at least ten times. The rearrangement links TRBV7-2 to TRBJ1-2; no definite D call. CDR3 length: 13 residues. CDR1 and CDR2 (germline): SGHTA, FQGNSA. The V end was cut by 3 bases, the J end by 7 bases, with 12 bases between. CDR3 DNA: TGTGCCAGCAGCTTTGAGGGATCGAGTGGCTACACCTTC. It specifies CASSFEGSSGYTF.

The genes are TRBV18 and TRBJ1-1; D gene uncertain. The CDR3 runs to 15 residues. From germline, CDR1 is KGHSH and CDR2 LQKENI. V lost 4 bases to trimming and J lost 5 bases, with 17 bases between them. CDR3 nucleotides: TGTGCCAGCTCACTAGCCGACACCCAAGGGACTGAAGCTTTCTTT. Translated: CASSLADTQGTEAFF.

V is TRBV15 and J is TRBJ2-3, with 10 bases identical to TRBD2. The CDR3 totals 17 residues. The V and J ends lost 0 bases and 8 bases, in that order; junction bases with no gene match: 11. The germline V gene has CDR1 LNHNV and CDR2 YYDKDF (reference sequence). The DNA of the CDR3 is TGTGCCACCAGCAGAGATCAGCTAGCGGGGGCCGGGGGTACGCAGTATTTT. Its translation is CATSRDQLAGAGGTQYF.

This clonotype was counted ten times or more. The CDR3, as DNA: TGTGCCAGCAGCGCCGGGCCCAGCGGGAGTTACAATGAGCAGTTCTTC. Translated: CASSAGPSGSYNEQFF. V gene TRBV9 combines with J gene TRBJ2-1, with 8 bases that match TRBD2. The CDR3 consists of 16 residues. Germline V CDR1 and CDR2: SGDLS, YYNGEE. The V and J ends lost 3 bases and 4 bases, in that order; junction bases with no gene match: 9.

The table lists this clonotype with a few counts. The rearrangement uses TRBV6-2 or TRBV6-3 and TRBJ1-4, with D hard to call. The CDR3 covers 14 residues. The V gene lost 5 bases and the J gene lost 10 bases, with 17 bases spanning the gap. CDR1 and CDR2 from the germline V gene are MNHEY and SVGEGT. The CDR3 coding sequence is TGTGCCAGCAGTCCAAGGACGGGCACAACAAAACTGTTTTTT. It yields the protein CASSPRTGTTKLFF.

This clonotype appeared many times. This chain links TRBV5-5 with TRBJ2-1; 8 bases line up with TRBD1. Trimming at V came to 0 bases and at J to 6 bases, leaving 2 bases not matched to a gene. The CDR3 extends over 14 amino acids. From germline, CDR1 is SGHKS and CDR2 YYEKEE (reference sequence). CDR3 sequence (DNA): TGTGCCAGCAGCTTGGCGGACAGGGCCAATGAGCAGTTCTTC. The encoded protein is CASSLADRANEQFF.

V and J are TRBV12-3 or TRBV12-4 and TRBJ2-3; D might be TRBD2 (6 bases). The CDR3 totals 16 residues. V shed 1 base and J shed 4 bases, with 15 bases lying between them. This CDR3 reads CASSLGQGLSADTQYF. In DNA, the CDR3 is TGTGCCAGCAGTTTAGGTCAGGGACTGAGCGCAGATACGCAGTATTTT.